These T cell receptor beta chains were read from a single sample in a study of blood T cell repertoires in COVID-19. Only in-frame clones appear in the TCRdb table, and some are missing; sequencing was by immunoSEQ multiplex PCR. Among about 300,000 clones listed, roughly 90% were seen once. Material: peripheral blood. Receptors originate from a man between 18 and 29 years old who had recovered from COVID-19. The CDR3 runs from the conserved cysteine through the conserved F or W. A D gene is named only where the DNA matches it firmly. Only some rows state a clone size, as once, few, many or a class for expanded clones.

clone_size j_call d_call v_call cdr3_nt cdr3_aa
- TRBJ1-2 - TRBV7-9 TGTGCCAGCAGTCCCCGCCTGGAGGGGTATGGCTACACCTTC CASSPRLEGYGYTF
- TRBJ1-2 - TRBV5-1 TGCGCCAGTTCCTTAACAGCGGGGAAATATGGCTACACCTTC CASSLTAGKYGYTF
once TRBJ1-1 TRBD1 TRBV6-5 TGTGCCAGCAGTTACTCGACAGGGGGGGAAGCTTTCTTT CASSYSTGGEAFF
- TRBJ2-1 TRBD2 TRBV11-2 TGTGCCAGCAGCTTAGGACTAGCGGACCTCAATGAGCAGTTCTTC CASSLGLADLNEQFF
- TRBJ2-3 TRBD2 TRBV7-7 TGTGCCAGCAGCTTAGTCGGGGGGGATACGCAGTATTTT CASSLVGGDTQYF
- TRBJ2-2 TRBD2 TRBV10-3 TGTGCCATCGCGACTAGCGGGGATTTCGGGGAGCTGTTTTTT CAIATSGDFGELFF
- TRBJ1-5 - TRBV6-5 TGTGCCAGCAGTCGGACAGAAAATAGCAATCAGCCCCAGCATTTT CASSRTENSNQPQHF
- TRBJ2-1 - TRBV18 TGTGCCAGCTCACCACTAGATACCATACATGAGCAGTTCTTC CASSPLDTIHEQFF
- TRBJ2-7 TRBD1 TRBV12-3/TRBV12-4 TGTGCCAGCAGTTTGAGACAGGGGGGCGAGCAGTACTTC CASSLRQGGEQYF
- TRBJ1-1 TRBD1 TRBV5-1 TGCGCCAGCAGGGGACAGGGGAACACTGAAGCTTTCTTT CASRGQGNTEAFF
- TRBJ2-3 - TRBV11-3 TGTGCCAGCAGCTGGGGGCCAGATACGCAGTATTTT CASSWGPDTQYF
- TRBJ2-1 - TRBV11-3 TGTGCCAGCAGCTTAAGGCAGGGTGGCTACAATGAGCAGTTCTTC CASSLRQGGYNEQFF
- TRBJ1-1 - TRBV2 TGTGCCAGCAGTGTTCGGGGAATGAACACTGAAGCTTTCTTT CASSVRGMNTEAFF
- TRBJ1-1 - TRBV4-1 TGCGCCAGCCACTCCGTAGGAGGGATGAACACTGAAGCTTTCTTT CASHSVGGMNTEAFF
- TRBJ2-5 TRBD2 TRBV7-6 TGTGCCAGCAGCTTACCTAGCGGAGAAGAGACCCAGTACTTC CASSLPSGEETQYF
- TRBJ2-7 - TRBV11-2 TGTGCCAGCAGCCAAGCGGGCCCCTACGAGCAGTACTTC CASSQAGPYEQYF
- TRBJ2-1 TRBD2 TRBV14 TGTGCCAGTCGACTAGCGGGGTACAATGAGCAGTTCTTC CASRLAGYNEQFF
- TRBJ2-7 - TRBV2 TGTGCCAGCAGCCCACAGGGCGTAAACGAGCAGTACTTC CASSPQGVNEQYF
- TRBJ2-7 TRBD2 TRBV5-1 TGCGCCAGCAGCTTGCCACGAGCGGGAGACGAGCAGTACTTC CASSLPRAGDEQYF
- TRBJ1-5 - TRBV18 TGTGCCAGCTCACCAATTTGGGCTGGGGGGGGCAATCAGCCCCAGCATTTT CASSPIWAGGGNQPQHF
once TRBJ1-1 - TRBV7-3 TGTGCCAGCAGCCAAGCGGCGGGACTCCAAGTTGGTGAAGCTTTCTTT CASSQAAGLQVGEAFF
few TRBJ2-7 TRBD1 TRBV4-1 TGCGCCAGCAGCCAAGATTGGGGACAGAGCCTCTACGAGCAGTACTTC CASSQDWGQSLYEQYF
- TRBJ1-2 - TRBV6-6 TGTGCCAGCAGTTACGATCGCGGGGGTCGCGGCTACACCTTC CASSYDRGGRGYTF
- TRBJ2-1 TRBD2 TRBV7-9 TGTGCCAGCAGCTCGTTAAGTAGCGGGAGGGAATCGAATGAGCAGTTCTTC CASSSLSSGRESNEQFF
once TRBJ1-4 - TRBV6-1 TGTGCCAGCAGTGCTCGTCCCCCAGGGCCCACTAATGAAAAACTGTTTTTT CASSARPPGPTNEKLFF
- TRBJ1-1 TRBD1 TRBV12-5 TGTGCTAGTGGTGAACAGGGGGGGGAAGCTTTCTTT CASGEQGGEAFF
- TRBJ2-3 - TRBV7-2 TGTGCCAGCACCCCCCGGCGGGGAGATACGCAGTATTTT CASTPRRGDTQYF
- TRBJ2-7 - TRBV5-1 TGCGCCAGCGCGGGACAGAGTTCCTACGAGCAGTACTTC CASAGQSSYEQYF
few TRBJ2-7 - TRBV29-1 TGCAGCGTGACCTCGGGAAATTCCTACGAGCAGTACTTC CSVTSGNSYEQYF
- TRBJ1-3 TRBD1 TRBV11-2 TGTGCCAGCAGCTTCGGGACAGGGGCCGGAAACACCATATATTTT CASSFGTGAGNTIYF
- TRBJ2-3 TRBD2 TRBV4-3 TGCGCCAGCAGCCAAGATCTAGCGGGGGCGGATACGCAGTATTTT CASSQDLAGADTQYF
few TRBJ2-1 TRBD1 TRBV4-1 TGCGCCAGCAGCCCCTTCCCACAGGGGGCCTACAATGAGCAGTTCTTC CASSPFPQGAYNEQFF
- TRBJ1-1 TRBD1 TRBV5-1 TGCGCCAGCAGCATCCCCGGACAGGGGGACACTGAAGCTTTCTTT CASSIPGQGDTEAFF
few TRBJ2-2 - TRBV14 TGTGCCAGCACCACAGGGAACACCGGGGAGCTGTTTTTT CASTTGNTGELFF
- TRBJ1-1 TRBD1 TRBV4-3 TGCGCCAGCAGCCAAGACAGGGGGCGGGTTGAAGCTTTCTTT CASSQDRGRVEAFF
- TRBJ2-7 - TRBV6-5 TGTGCCACTTGGGGAGAATTGAGCTCCTACGAGCAGTACTTC CATWGELSSYEQYF
- TRBJ2-3 TRBD1 TRBV6-5 TGTGCCAGCAGCGGACAGGAGTGGGATACGCAGTATTTT CASSGQEWDTQYF
- TRBJ2-1 - TRBV27 TGTGCCAGCAGTTCGGCCTTGGGACTTGGGGATGAGCAGTTCTTC CASSSALGLGDEQFF
- TRBJ2-3 - TRBV6-5 TGTGCCAGCACCACTGGGCATGATTCTTATTTT CASTTGHDSYF
once TRBJ1-2 TRBD1 TRBV2 TGTGCCAGCAGTGATAGTCAGGGGGCCCTAGCTAACTATGGCTACACCTTC CASSDSQGALANYGYTF
- TRBJ2-7 TRBD1 TRBV9 TGTGCCAGCGGCGGACAGGACAAACCCTACGAGCAGTACTTC CASGGQDKPYEQYF
- TRBJ1-2 - TRBV6-5 TGTGCCAGCAGCCTGGGAGGGACCGGCTATGGCTACACCTTC CASSLGGTGYGYTF
- TRBJ2-7 TRBD1 TRBV9 TGTGCCAGCAGCTACAGCCGGGACAGGGCGTACGAGCAGTACTTC CASSYSRDRAYEQYF
- TRBJ1-1 - TRBV27 TGTGCCAGCAGTCTGGGGGGGCGGAACACTGAAGCTTTCTTT CASSLGGRNTEAFF
- TRBJ2-7 TRBD2 TRBV12-5 TGTGCTAGTGGTTTGCCATTCGGGACTAGCGGCAACGCGTACGAGCAGTACTTC CASGLPFGTSGNAYEQYF
once TRBJ2-5 TRBD2 TRBV11-2 TGTGCCAGCAGCTTGGGCGGGAGGGCCGTGGAGACCCAGTACTTC CASSLGGRAVETQYF